This T cell receptor beta chain was observed in a study of blood T cell repertoires in COVID-19. The CDR3 is 15 amino acids. With V trimmed by 2 bases and J by 0 bases, 3 bases remained unmatched. Germline V lookup: CDR1 MDHEN, CDR2 SYDVKM. Produced via immunoSEQ multiplex PCR; TCRdb's table is partial and in-frame only. The table lists 200,000 to 250,000 clones, approximately 86% of them singletons. The sequence derives from a woman aged 30 to 39 with COVID-19, enrolled during active disease. The sequencing input was peripheral blood. The chain employs TRBV28 and TRBJ1-2; the match to TRBD1 covers 7 bases. CDR3 nucleotide sequence: TGTGCCAGCAGTTTACGGACAGGTCCTAACTATGGCTACACCTTC. Its translation is CASSLRTGPNYGYTF.